This is a list of T cell receptor beta chains from one sample in a study of T cells expressing NK-cell markers. TCRdb re-called the 5' RACE reads and shows each CDR3 protein once, DNA omitted. In all, the sample yields about 410,000 distinct CDR3 sequences. The sequencing input was blood T cells: a sorted CD56 or NKG2C T cell subset, CD4+ or CD8+ T cells, or bulk PBMC T cells (not recorded which). Receptor source: a woman aged 50 to 65 in good health. The CDR3 runs from the conserved cysteine through the conserved F or W.

TRBV24-1	TRBJ2-3	CATSGAGRTSGTRGDTQYF
TRBV12-3/TRBV12-4	TRBJ2-1	CASSLRGTANNEQFF
TRBV20-1	TRBJ2-1	CSARDLGGGSRNEQFF
TRBV5-1	TRBJ2-5	CASSLIAGRGLGFQETQYF
TRBV5-1	TRBJ2-1	CASSPVGSGLNEQFF
TRBV12-3/TRBV12-4	TRBJ1-5	CASSPFLVNQPQHF
TRBV12-3/TRBV12-4	TRBJ2-1	CASSAGQPTVYNEQFF
TRBV5-1	TRBJ1-2	CASSPTLGPGGYGYTF
TRBV4-1	TRBJ2-3	CASSHKGRRLADNTDTQYF
TRBV4-2	TRBJ2-1	CASSQQSGSIEFF
TRBV12-3/TRBV12-4	TRBJ1-1	CASSLIRGTEAFF
TRBV5-1	TRBJ1-5	CASSLYSGSWPQHF
TRBV12-3/TRBV12-4	TRBJ2-1	CASSLSGIYNEQFF
TRBV9	TRBJ1-1	CASSKLDGTEAFF
TRBV5-1	TRBJ2-7	CASSYREEQYF
TRBV12-3/TRBV12-4	TRBJ2-1	CASSRALPQQFF
TRBV19	TRBJ2-7	CASSTGTGGYEQYF
TRBV12-5	TRBJ1-5	CASGSRGRGCNQPQHF
TRBV5-6	TRBJ1-1	CASSPGQGSLTEAFF
TRBV12-3/TRBV12-4	TRBJ2-1	CASRLSGSGRNEQFF
TRBV5-6	TRBJ2-2	CASSSFLQNTGELFF
TRBV20-1	TRBJ2-7	CSARGTGRAYEQYF
TRBV12-3/TRBV12-4	TRBJ2-1	CATGTSATYNEQFF
TRBV20-1	TRBJ2-5	CSARGAGAAQYF
TRBV20-1	TRBJ2-5	CSARVLNVTTGRTQYF
TRBV25-1	TRBJ2-2	CASSDAGGDTGELFF
TRBV19	TRBJ1-1	CASSKTGDPNTEAFF
TRBV20-1	TRBJ2-3	CSHVEDFTDTQYF
TRBV5-1	TRBJ2-5	CASNPVGLSGRETQYF